One sample yielded the 24 T cell receptor beta chains listed below, sequenced in a study of neoadjuvant anti-PD-1 for oral cavity cancer. Profiling relied on immunoSEQ multiplex PCR, and the TCRdb table lists in-frame clones only, not all of them. Of more than 12,000 clones in the sample, 55% to 75% were seen once. The source was PBMCs, collected before nivolumab (anti-PD-1) treatment. Receptors were obtained from a person between 35 and 79 years old with oral cavity squamous cell carcinoma.

This chain's CDR3 is CASNSGTSGTGTDTQYF. CDR3 DNA: TGCGCCAGCAACTCAGGGACTAGCGGGACAGGCACAGATACGCAGTATTTT. The chain uses TRBV10-2 and TRBJ2-3, with 13 bases matching TRBD2. Looked up from germline, CDR1 is WSHSY and CDR2 is SAAADI. With 7 bases clipped from V and 1 base from J, the junction kept 8 bases outside the gene matches. CDR3 length: 17 residues.

The chain uses TRBV6-6 and TRBJ1-5; D perhaps matches TRBD1 (5 bases). V gave up 6 bases and J gave up 6 bases, with 21 bases separating them. Germline-derived CDR1 and CDR2 are MNHNY and SVGAGI (reference sequence). This CDR3 comprises 16 residues. DNA for the CDR3: TGTGCCAGCAGGCATCAGGGAGAGGGTCTGGGTCAGCCCCAGCATTTT. It translates to CASRHQGEGLGQPQHF.

This clone appeared a few times. The J gene is TRBJ1-6, the V gene TRBV9; 7 bases fit TRBD1. This CDR3 is built from 14 residues. CDR1 SGDLS and CDR2 YYNGEE come from the germline V gene. Trimming at V came to 2 bases and at J to 6 bases, leaving 2 bases not matched to a gene. CDR3 sequence (DNA): TGTGCCAGCAGCGTCGGGACAGTTAATTCACCCCTCCACTTT. This sequence encodes CASSVGTVNSPLHF.

This clone was seen once. The chain employs TRBV4-1 and TRBJ1-1, with a weak D call TRBD1 (6 bases). Trimming shortened V by 4 bases and J by 8 bases, and 17 bases separated the two germline ends. CDR1 is MGHRA and CDR2 is YSYEKL in the germline V gene. This CDR3 is 14 amino acids long. The CDR3 reads CASSRITGREEAFF. CDR3 nucleotides: TGCGCCAGCAGCCGAATCACAGGGAGAGAAGAAGCTTTCTTT.

J is TRBJ1-1 and V is TRBV5-4, with 11 bases fitting TRBD1. The germline CDR1 and CDR2 sequences are SGHNT and YYREEE (reference sequence). V dropped 4 bases and J dropped 7; count of bases not matched to a gene: 6. This CDR3 is built from 14 residues. This chain's CDR3 is CASSNGQGAYEAFF. DNA of the CDR3: TGTGCCAGCAGCAACGGACAGGGGGCGTATGAAGCTTTCTTT.

The V and J genes are TRBV10-3 and TRBJ1-3, with D unclear. CDR1 ENHRY and CDR2 SYGVKD come from the germline V gene. This CDR3 has 13 residues. V dropped 2 bases and J dropped 11 bases, with 13 bases sitting between them. CDR3 sequence (DNA): TGTGCCATCAGTGAGAACTACAACTCCGCCATATATTTT. Translated, it gives CAISENYNSAIYF.

The chain employs TRBV30 and TRBJ1-2, with D maybe TRBD1 (5 bases). With 5 bases removed from V and 3 bases from J, the gap between germline ends came to 10 bases. This CDR3 has 12 residues. Germline CDR1 and CDR2: GTSNPN and SVGIG (reference sequence). The DNA for the CDR3 is TGTGCCTGGCAAAGGGGTGACTATGGCTACACCTTC. It translates to CAWQRGDYGYTF.

This clone was seen just once. The rearrangement joins TRBV7-9 to TRBJ2-7; D may match TRBD1 or TRBD2 (5 bases each). The CDR3 totals 16 residues. V lost 2 bases and J lost 7, with 21 bases in between. CDR1 is SEHNR, CDR2 FQNEAQ, per germline (reference sequence). The CDR3: CASSLRFVGVPLEQYF. DNA for the CDR3: TGTGCCAGCAGCTTAAGGTTCGTGGGGGTCCCATTGGAGCAGTACTTC.

The chain links TRBV14 to TRBJ2-6; D is undetermined. Germline CDR1 SGHDN, CDR2 FVKESK. This CDR3 is built from 17 residues. V was shortened by 3 bases and J by 1 base, with 13 bases between the two germline ends. CDR3 region: CASSHWTPFSGANVLTF. The CDR3 DNA reads TGTGCCAGCAGCCATTGGACCCCATTTTCTGGGGCCAACGTCCTGACTTTC.

The chain couples TRBV7-2 to TRBJ2-7; D remains ambiguous. Trimming removed 1 base at V and 2 bases at J, with 9 bases between. The germline V gene encodes CDR1 SGHTA and CDR2 FQGNSA. CDR3 size: 14 residues. The CDR3 region is CASSLDYVAYEQYF. In nucleotides, the CDR3 is TGTGCCAGCAGCTTAGATTATGTCGCCTACGAGCAGTACTTC.

The V and J genes are TRBV30 and TRBJ1-5; D ambiguous. CDR1 GTSNPN and CDR2 SVGIG come from the germline V gene (reference sequence). V lost 0 bases and J 5 bases, leaving 14 bases between the germline ends. The CDR3 is made up of 15 amino acids. The CDR3 here is CAWSVSRIGHQPQHF. CDR3 nucleotide sequence: TGTGCCTGGAGTGTTTCCAGGATCGGTCATCAGCCCCAGCATTTT.

The rearrangement links TRBV29-1 to TRBJ2-4; D might be TRBD2 (5 bases). This CDR3 contains 13 residues. Germline V gives CDR1 SQVTM, CDR2 ANQGSEA. V lost 8 bases to trimming and J lost 1 base, with 12 bases between them. The CDR3 coding sequence is TGCAGCATCCGGGAAACCGCCAAAAACATTCAGTACTTC. Its translation: CSIRETAKNIQYF.

This clone was recorded only once. The chain combines TRBV5-5 with TRBJ1-1; D possibly corresponds to TRBD1 (5 bases). Germline V CDR1 and CDR2: SGHKS, YYEKEE (reference sequence). The V gene lost 0 bases and the J gene lost 11 bases, with 14 bases spanning the gap. The CDR3 length is 13 residues. The CDR3 DNA follows: TGTGCCAGCAGCTTGGTCGCAGGGAGCGAGGCTTTCTTT. Its protein is CASSLVAGSEAFF.

This clone occurred a few times. This chain links TRBV9 with TRBJ2-5, with D perhaps matching TRBD2 (6 bases). V dropped 2 bases and J dropped 4 bases, with 12 bases sitting between them. This CDR3 is built from 14 residues. Per germline, CDR1 SGDLS and CDR2 YYNGEE. The CDR3 loop is CASSVGSGRETQYF. CDR3 bases: TGTGCCAGCAGCGTCGGTAGCGGTAGAGAGACCCAGTACTTC. The complete variable domain, with remaining parts taken from reference TRBV9 and TRBJ2-5, reads DSGVTQTPKHLITATGQRVTLRCSPRSGDLSVYWYQQSLDQGLQFLIQYYNGEERAKGNILERFSAQQFPDLHSELNLSSLELGDSALYFCASSVGSGRETQYFGPGTRLLVL.

This clone was counted a single time. This chain connects TRBV19 to TRBJ2-6, with unresolved D. V lost 6 bases, J lost 3 bases, and 6 bases lay in between. This CDR3 region has 13 residues. Germline V CDR1 and CDR2: LNHDA, SQIVND (reference sequence). CDR3 in amino acids: CASRGFGANVLTF. DNA of the CDR3: TGTGCCAGTAGGGGGTTTGGGGCCAACGTCCTGACTTTC.

There are a few counts of this clone. V and J are TRBV5-1 and TRBJ1-4, with D unclear. Deletions cut 3 bases from V and 7 bases from J, with 13 bases between. From germline, CDR1 is SGHRS and CDR2 YFSETQ. The length of the CDR3 is 14 residues. CDR3 loop: CASSSSGEGEKLFF. CDR3 coding DNA: TGCGCCAGCAGCTCCTCGGGCGAGGGTGAAAAACTGTTTTTT.

J is TRBJ2-3 and V is TRBV5-8, with D possibly TRBD1 on 5 matching bases. CDR1 SGHTS and CDR2 YDEGEE come from the germline V gene. The CDR3 is 14 amino acids. V was cut by 3 bases and J by 3 bases, with 11 bases left in between. CDR3 protein: CASSSDRPTDTQYF. CDR3 coding DNA: TGTGCCAGCAGCTCCGACAGACCGACAGATACGCAGTATTTT.

The chain recombines TRBV4-1 with TRBJ1-2; D is unclear. Looked up from germline, CDR1 is MGHRA and CDR2 is YSYEKL. This CDR3 has 17 residues. The V end lost 2 bases, the J end lost 0 bases, and 16 bases lay between the germline ends. CDR3 bases: TGCGCCAGCAGCCAACCCGCGACCAGTGTTTCTAACTATGGCTACACCTTC. Its translation: CASSQPATSVSNYGYTF.

The V and J genes are TRBV7-8 and TRBJ1-4; no reliable D call. Germline lookup yields CDR1 SGHVS and CDR2 FQNEAQ. CDR3 length: 13 amino acids. V lost 5 bases, J lost 7 bases, and 11 bases lay in between. CDR3 residues: CASSPRITEKLFF. The DNA of the CDR3 is TGTGCCAGCAGCCCACGTATTACTGAAAAACTGTTTTTT.

The chain has TRBV7-6 and TRBJ2-5; D might be TRBD1 (5 bases). The CDR3 contains 17 residues. The germline gives CDR1 SGHVS, CDR2 FNYEAQ. Trimming shortened V by 1 base and J by 1 base, and 16 bases separated the two germline ends. Here the CDR3 DNA reads TGTGCCAGCAGCTTAGGGGTCGGGCAGGGTTTCCAAGAGACCCAGTACTTC. Its translation is CASSLGVGQGFQETQYF.

In DNA form, the CDR3 reads TGTGCCAGCAGCCAAGATCGGGCTAGCGGGGCGAACACCGGGGAGCTGTTTTTT. The encoded protein is CASSQDRASGANTGELFF. The chain uses TRBV4-2 and TRBJ2-2; 9 nucleotides align to TRBD2. Trimming removed 0 bases from V and 0 bases from J; junction bases left unmatched: 5. The CDR3 consists of 18 residues. Germline loops: CDR1 LGHNA, CDR2 YNFKEQ.

The chain couples TRBV10-2 to TRBJ2-7; 10 nucleotides match TRBD1. Germline V CDR1 and CDR2: WSHSY, SAAADI. The CDR3 is 17 residues long. J was trimmed by 5 bases and V by 6 bases; bases with no gene match: 16. The CDR3 DNA is TGCGCCAGCAGCCCAGAGGGGTCCGGGACAGGGGACGACGAGCAGTACTTC. Translating gives CASSPEGSGTGDDEQYF.

The genes are TRBV5-1 and TRBJ1-2, with D possibly matching TRBD1 (5 bases). The CDR3 covers 14 residues. V lost 4 bases, J lost 4 bases, and 14 bases lay in between. The germline gives CDR1 SGHRS, CDR2 YFSETQ. Here the CDR3 reads CASSPGGGAYGYTF. The DNA of the CDR3 is TGCGCCAGCAGCCCGGGAGGTGGGGCCTATGGCTACACCTTC.

The rearrangement joins TRBV27 to TRBJ2-7; D uncertain. V was shortened by 0 bases and J by 7 bases, with 10 bases between the two germline ends. The CDR3 runs to 13 residues. Germline CDR1 MNHEY, CDR2 SMNVEV (reference sequence). In nucleotides, the CDR3 is TGTGCCAGCAGTTTATCGCTGGGGTGGGAGCAGTACTTC. Translating gives CASSLSLGWEQYF.